This T cell receptor beta chain was documented in a study of CD8 T cells in ankylosing spondylitis. Overall study findings and caveats: In ankylosing spondylitis patients, matched synovial fluid reportedly showed significant enrichment of disease-linked clones.

Germline lookup yields CDR1 SGHRS and CDR2 YFSETQ. CDR3 size: 13 residues. Trimming shortened V by 4 bases and J by 10 bases, and 14 bases separated the two germline ends. As for this clonotype: Its antigen is not identified.

TCRdb reprocessed the 5' RACE reads via MiXCR and lists one record per CDR3 protein. The sample consists of under 300,000 distinct CDR3 sequences, roughly 18% of them appearing once. This receptor was identified in a male donor with ankylosing spondylitis or in good health (not recorded which). Sequenced sample: blood, either unsorted or a sorted T cell fraction (not recorded which). The chain uses TRBV5-1 and TRBJ2-2; D ambiguous. CDR3 amino acids: CASSLLSWEELFF. In nucleotides, the CDR3 is TGCGCCAGCAGCCTCCTATCGTGGGAGGAGCTGTTTTTT. The full variable domain, with the rest looked up from reference TRBV5-1 and TRBJ2-2, is KAGVTQTPRYLIKTRGQQVTLSCSPISGHRSVSWYQQTPGQGLQFLFEYFSETQRNKGNFPGRFSGRQFSNSRSEMNVSTLELGDSALYLCASSLLSWEELFFGEGSRLTVL.